Listed here are 5 T cell receptor beta chains from one sample, sequenced in a study of blood T cell repertoires in COVID-19. The method was immunoSEQ multiplex PCR; TCRdb's version includes in-frame clones alone and lacks a portion of them. The table lists just under 250,000 clones, more than 85% of them singletons, with roughly 3.7% in the top ten. Sequenced input: PBMCs or T cells enriched from blood (not recorded which). The receptor set was obtained from a woman between 25 and 40 years old who had recovered from COVID-19.

V gene TRBV19 combines with J gene TRBJ1-5; TRBD1 agrees at 10 bases. This CDR3 has 14 residues. Germline CDR1 is LNHDA and CDR2 is SQIVND (reference sequence). Trimming took 6 bases from V and 11 from J; bases not matched to a gene: 10. The CDR3 here is CASRATGGGGAQHF. CDR3 nucleotides: TGTGCCAGTAGAGCGACAGGGGGCGGGGGGGCCCAGCATTTT.

The V gene is TRBV30, the J gene TRBJ1-1; 8 bases are shared with TRBD1. The CDR3 totals 14 residues. The germline V gene has CDR1 GTSNPN and CDR2 SVGIG (reference sequence). The J segment lost 4 bases and the V segment lost 0 bases, leaving 4 bases of the junction unmatched. CDR3 DNA sequence: TGTGCCTGGAGTGTAGCAGGGGGCCGCACTGAAGCTTTCTTT. The encoded protein is CAWSVAGGRTEAFF.

V is TRBV2 and J is TRBJ1-6; D is uncertain. CDR3 length: 14 amino acids. Trimming removed 3 bases from V and 7 bases from J, with 10 bases in between. The germline V gene encodes CDR1 SNHLY and CDR2 FYNNEI. CDR3 coding DNA: TGTGCCAGCAGTGAGGGCAGAAAGAATTCACCCCTCCACTTT. The encoded protein is CASSEGRKNSPLHF.

This chain connects TRBV7-2 to TRBJ1-6, with 7 bases fitting TRBD1. CDR3 length equals 16 residues. J gave up 7 bases and V 4 bases, and 10 bases lay outside the gene matches. The germline V gene encodes CDR1 SGHTA and CDR2 FQGNSA. In DNA, the CDR3 is TGTGCCAGCAGCTACCCAGGACAGGAGCTAAATTCACCCCTCCACTTT. The encoded protein is CASSYPGQELNSPLHF. Complete variable domain (other parts from reference TRBV7-2 and TRBJ1-6): GAGVSQSPSNKVTEKGKDVELRCDPISGHTALYWYRQSLGQGLEFLIYFQGNSAPDKSGLPSDRFSAERTGGSVSTLTIQRTQQEDSAVYLCASSYPGQELNSPLHFGNGTRLTVT.

This clone has more than one count but fewer than ten. The CDR3 sequence is CASSEYGQGKGYTF. CDR3 in DNA: TGTGCCAGCAGTGAATATGGACAGGGAAAAGGCTACACCTTC. The chain is built from TRBV25-1 and TRBJ1-2; 8 bases are a match to TRBD1. Germline CDR1 is MGHDK and CDR2 is SYGVNS. The CDR3 consists of 14 residues. The junction had 5 bases not matched to a gene; V was cut back by 0 bases and J by 8 bases.